This note documents a single T cell receptor (beta chain) sequence. The antigen is unknown. This entry comes from a study of T-cell memory formation after mild COVID-19. The study, taken as a whole, reports: Some responding clones appeared in pre-infection memory, suggesting cross-reactive memory joined. Clones shrinking from day 15 to 85 showed even CD4/CD8 mixes; later expanders tilted CD4+. Confirmation was lacking for SARS-CoV-2 specificity of second-wave clones that peaked on day 37.

Sample barcodes and UMIs were carried by the TCR alpha and TCR beta cDNA libraries that 5'RACE generated with constant-segment primers. One entry per CDR3 protein, called by TCRdb with MiXCR from the 5' RACE reads. Found here are about 200,000 distinct CDR3 sequences, approximately 10% of them singletons; the top ten hold roughly 3.5%. Trimming stripped 1 base from V and 5 bases from J, with 8 bases between. Germline V gives CDR1 LGHDT, CDR2 YNNKEL (reference sequence). This CDR3 is built from 14 residues. This clonotype was obtained from a man younger than 35 who had mild COVID-19 (a few samples of this study predate the infection). Cell type and time point are not known. This chain links TRBV3-1 with TRBJ2-2, with D tentatively TRBD1 or TRBD2 (6 bases each). The sample was PBMCs or a T cell subset sorted from them (not recorded which). CDR3 DNA: TGTGCCAGCAGCCAAGGGGGGGCTACCGGGGAGCTGTTTTTT. Translating it yields CASSQGGATGELFF.